This TCR beta chain was sequenced for a study of immune heterogeneity within non-small cell lung tumors. As for the study in general: Histologically, 4 tumors were squamous cell carcinomas and approximately 9 were non-squamous carcinomas. The remaining 1 tumor was not otherwise specified.

J was trimmed by 4 bases and V by 2 bases; bases with no gene match: 17. Germline CDR1 and CDR2: SGHRS and YFSETQ. The CDR3 is made up of 18 amino acids. Amplifying TCR beta CDR3 involved multiplex PCR carried out with 32 V and 13 J primers. TCRdb called the multiplex PCR reads again in MiXCR, with one record for every CDR3 protein. The data show around 30,000 distinct CDR3 sequences, about 30% seen once. In regard to this clonotype: Its target is unknown.

Per sample, about 600 ng of bulk tumor genomic DNA was the template used. Biopsies, several per primary tumor and spaced far apart, were collected during surgery. Those enrolled were patients newly diagnosed with untreated non-small cell lung cancer and undergoing curative surgery. Broader study findings: Identical dominant CDR3 beta clonotypes recurred across a patient's tumor sites, together with site-unique high-frequency clones. Local tumor mutational burden and local T-cell repertoire clonality showed a moderate significant correlation, R about 0.33.

The sequence was collected from a man between 40 and 49 years old with non-small cell lung cancer. Input material: lung tumor tissue. The chain combines TRBV5-1 with TRBJ2-7; 8 bases map to TRBD1. This CDR3 is CASSFGTGRPGASYEQYF. The CDR3 nucleotides are TGCGCCAGCAGCTTCGGGACAGGCCGACCGGGTGCGAGTTACGAGCAGTACTTC.